This TCR beta chain comes out of a study of cytomegalovirus exposure and HLA in healthy donors. Study findings and constraints: Based on reports, TCR beta sequences accurately predicted HLA-A and HLA-B alleles for most subjects.

PCR involved 60 Vbeta and 13 Jbeta primers. Assay: immunoSEQ multiplex PCR; the TCRdb copy retains only in-frame clones and omits some. The sample consists of roughly 140,000 clones, around 79% of them appearing once. Turning to this clone: What it binds is unknown.

The V gene's germline CDR1 is SGHAT and CDR2 FQNNGV. This CDR3 has 16 residues. V shed 0 bases, J shed 4 bases, and the junction held 8 bases outside the gene matches. The origin of this receptor is a man aged 25-45 years in good health and CMV-seropositive. What was sequenced was PBMCs. The chain couples TRBV11-2 to TRBJ2-7; TRBD2 aligns across 8 bases. The CDR3 protein is CASSLERLAGHYEQYF. DNA for the CDR3: TGTGCCAGCAGCTTAGAGCGTCTAGCGGGTCATTACGAGCAGTACTTC. The full variable domain, completed using reference TRBV11-2 and TRBJ2-7, is EAGVAQSPRYKIIEKRQSVAFWCNPISGHATLYWYQQILGQGPKLLIQFQNNGVVDDSQLPKDRFSAERLKGVDSTLKIQPAKLEDSAVYLCASSLERLAGHYEQYFGPGTRLTVT.